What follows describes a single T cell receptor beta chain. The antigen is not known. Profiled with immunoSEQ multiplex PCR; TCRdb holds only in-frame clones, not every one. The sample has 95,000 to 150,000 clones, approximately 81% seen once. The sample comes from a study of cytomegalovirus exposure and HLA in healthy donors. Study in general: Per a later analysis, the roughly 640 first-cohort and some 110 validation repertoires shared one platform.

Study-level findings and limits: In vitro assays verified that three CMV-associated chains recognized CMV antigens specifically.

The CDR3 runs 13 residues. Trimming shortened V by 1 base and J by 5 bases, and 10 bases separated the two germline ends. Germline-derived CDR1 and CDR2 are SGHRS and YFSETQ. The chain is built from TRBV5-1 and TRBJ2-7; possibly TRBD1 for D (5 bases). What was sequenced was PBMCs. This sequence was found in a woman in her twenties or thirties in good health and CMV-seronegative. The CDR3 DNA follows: TGCGCCAGCAGCTTGTTAGGGGTCCACGAGCAGTACTTC. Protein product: CASSLLGVHEQYF.